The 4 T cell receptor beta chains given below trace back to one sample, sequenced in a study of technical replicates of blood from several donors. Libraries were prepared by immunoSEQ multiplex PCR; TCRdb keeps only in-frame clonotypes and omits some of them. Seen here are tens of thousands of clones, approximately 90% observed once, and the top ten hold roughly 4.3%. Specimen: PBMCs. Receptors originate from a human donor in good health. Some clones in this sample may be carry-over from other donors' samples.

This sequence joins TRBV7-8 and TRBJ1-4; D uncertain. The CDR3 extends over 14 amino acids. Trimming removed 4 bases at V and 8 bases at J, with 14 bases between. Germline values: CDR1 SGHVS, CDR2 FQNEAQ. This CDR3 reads CASSYRGISEKLFF. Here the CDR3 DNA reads TGTGCCAGCAGCTACCGGGGTATATCGGAAAAACTGTTTTTT.

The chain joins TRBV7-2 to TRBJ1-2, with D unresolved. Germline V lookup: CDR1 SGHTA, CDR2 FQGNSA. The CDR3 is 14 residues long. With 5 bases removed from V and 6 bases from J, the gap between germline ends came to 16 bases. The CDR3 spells CASSPVGERNGYTF. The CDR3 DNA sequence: TGTGCCAGCAGCCCCGTCGGGGAGAGGAATGGCTACACCTTC.

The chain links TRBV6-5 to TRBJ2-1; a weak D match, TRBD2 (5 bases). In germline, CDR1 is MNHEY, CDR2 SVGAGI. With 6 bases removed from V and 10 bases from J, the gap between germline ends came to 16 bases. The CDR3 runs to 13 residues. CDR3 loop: CASSHGLLAEQFF. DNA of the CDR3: TGTGCCAGCAGCCACGGTTTGCTAGCCGAGCAGTTCTTC.

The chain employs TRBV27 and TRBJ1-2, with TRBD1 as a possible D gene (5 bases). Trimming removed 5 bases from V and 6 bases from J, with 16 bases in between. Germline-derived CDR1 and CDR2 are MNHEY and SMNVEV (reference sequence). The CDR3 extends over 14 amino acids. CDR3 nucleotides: TGTGCCAGCAGTGCGATTACCAGGGAAGATGGCTACACCTTC. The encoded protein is CASSAITREDGYTF.